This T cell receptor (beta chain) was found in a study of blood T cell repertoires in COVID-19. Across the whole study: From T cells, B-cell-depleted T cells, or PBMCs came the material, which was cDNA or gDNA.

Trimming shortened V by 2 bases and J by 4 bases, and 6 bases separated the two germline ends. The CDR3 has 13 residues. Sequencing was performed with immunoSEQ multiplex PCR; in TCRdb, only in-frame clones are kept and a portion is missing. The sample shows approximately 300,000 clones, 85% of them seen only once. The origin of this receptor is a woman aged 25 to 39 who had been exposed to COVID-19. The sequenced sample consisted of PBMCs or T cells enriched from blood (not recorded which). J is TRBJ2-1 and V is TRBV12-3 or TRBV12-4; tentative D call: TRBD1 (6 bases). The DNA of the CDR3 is TGTGCCAGCAGTTTACAGGGGTACAATGAGCAGTTCTTC. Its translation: CASSLQGYNEQFF.